A single sample gave rise to the 32 T cell receptor beta chains below, sequenced in a study of early T cells in non-severe SARS-CoV-2 infection. TCRdb re-called the 5' RACE reads through MiXCR, storing one row per CDR3 protein. The table has some 28,000 distinct CDR3 sequences, roughly 5% seen once. The material sequenced was whole blood. The receptors here all came from an adult who was a healthcare worker with PCR-confirmed SARS-CoV-2 infection or an uninfected control (not recorded which).

The CDR3 here is CASSLGQGFAIQYF. The CDR3, as DNA: TGTGCCAGCAGCTTGGGACAGGGTTTTGCCATTCAGTACTTC. The V gene is TRBV7-2, the J gene TRBJ2-4, with 9 bases that match TRBD1. V lost 3 bases to trimming and J lost 9 bases; unmatched junction nucleotides: 6. Germline V gene lookup returns CDR1 SGHTA and CDR2 FQGNSA. This CDR3 contains 14 residues. Variable domain in full (rest from reference TRBV7-2 and TRBJ2-4): GAGVSQSPSNKVTEKGKDVELRCDPISGHTALYWYRQSLGQGLEFLIYFQGNSAPDKSGLPSDRFSAERTGGSVSTLTIQRTQQEDSAVYLCASSLGQGFAIQYFGAGTRLSVL.

The gene calls are TRBV29-1 and TRBJ2-1, with D unresolved. Germline V gene lookup returns CDR1 SQVTM and CDR2 ANQGSEA. The CDR3 has 12 residues. Trimming stripped 4 bases from V and 4 bases from J, with 8 bases between. CDR3 residues: CSVVPDYNEQFF. CDR3 nucleotide sequence: TGCAGCGTTGTCCCTGATTACAATGAGCAGTTCTTC.

This clonotype was counted ten times or more. The J gene is TRBJ1-5, the V gene TRBV11-2, with a tentative D call TRBD1 (5 bases). The CDR3 runs 13 residues. V was cut by 3 bases and J by 5 bases, with 8 bases left in between. Germline CDR1 and CDR2: SGHAT and FQNNGV. The CDR3 DNA reads TGTGCCAGCAGCTTCACACAGGATCAGCCCCAGCATTTT. It encodes CASSFTQDQPQHF.

This clonotype was counted ten times or more. J is TRBJ1-2 and V is TRBV18; 8 bases align to TRBD1. CDR1 and CDR2 from the germline V gene are KGHSH and LQKENI. Unmatched junction bases numbered 11, after V lost 3 bases and J lost 2 bases. The CDR3 is 17 amino acids. CDR3 DNA sequence: TGTGCCAGCTCACCCTCCGGGACAGGACTAGTCAACTATGGCTACACCTTC. Translated, it gives CASSPSGTGLVNYGYTF.

By share, this clonotype ranks as medium-sized (0.01 to 0.1%). The rearrangement links TRBV7-2 to TRBJ2-7; tentatively, D is TRBD2 (6 bases). The CDR3 length is 13 residues. Between the trimmed V and J ends, which lost 6 bases and 5 bases, there was a span of 14 bases. Germline V gives CDR1 SGHTA, CDR2 FQGNSA. CDR3 DNA: TGTGCCAGCAGGCCGACTAGTTTCGACGAGCAGTACTTC. Encoded protein: CASRPTSFDEQYF.

This clonotype came up many times. V gene TRBV20-1 combines with J gene TRBJ1-1, with a possible D match to TRBD1 (6 bases). Per the germline V gene, CDR1 is DFQATT and CDR2 is SNEGSKA (reference sequence). The CDR3 length is 14 residues. V was clipped by 3 bases and J by 0 bases, with 11 bases between them. CDR3 in amino acids: CSARGDNMNTEAFF. The CDR3 nucleotides are TGCAGTGCTAGGGGGGACAACATGAACACTGAAGCTTTCTTT.

J is TRBJ2-2 and V is TRBV12-3 or TRBV12-4; 11 nucleotides line up with TRBD2. The junction had 3 bases not matched to a gene; V was cut back by 5 bases and J by 1 base. The CDR3 length is 16 residues. The CDR3 here is CASSPGTSGNTGELFF. The CDR3 DNA reads as TGTGCCAGCAGTCCAGGGACTAGCGGGAACACCGGGGAGCTGTTTTTT.

This clonotype occurred many times. This chain joins TRBV28 and TRBJ2-5; no firm D call. The germline V and J ends were trimmed by 3 bases and 5 bases, with 13 bases remaining between them. CDR3 length equals 14 residues. Germline V gives CDR1 MDHEN, CDR2 SYDVKM. The CDR3 DNA follows: TGTGCCAGCAGTTTCTCTGGGGTCCCCGAGACCCAGTACTTC. It specifies CASSFSGVPETQYF.

This clonotype was seen repeatedly, ten times or more. The chain carries TRBV20-1 and TRBJ2-1; tentative D call: TRBD2 (6 bases). The germline CDR1 and CDR2 sequences are DFQATT and SNEGSKA (reference sequence). This CDR3 is built from 16 residues. Trimming removed 0 bases from V and 2 bases from J, with 14 bases in between. DNA of the CDR3: TGCAGTGCTAGAGATTTGGTGGCGGGGACCTACAATGAGCAGTTCTTC. It encodes CSARDLVAGTYNEQFF.

This clonotype appeared many times. The chain combines TRBV20-1 with TRBJ2-7, with TRBD2 matching 10 bases. The CDR3 consists of 14 residues. Trimming cost V 0 bases and J 7 bases; bases outside gene matches: 6. The germline V gene encodes CDR1 DFQATT and CDR2 SNEGSKA (reference sequence). Here the CDR3 reads CSARDPSGSFEQYF. The DNA for the CDR3 is TGCAGTGCTAGAGACCCTAGCGGGAGTTTTGAGCAGTACTTC.

This clonotype was counted at least ten times. The chain couples TRBV7-2 to TRBJ2-7; D gene unclear. Germline CDR1 and CDR2: SGHTA and FQGNSA. The V end was cut by 2 bases, the J end by 0 bases, with 14 bases between. CDR3 length: 16 amino acids. The CDR3 DNA sequence: TGTGCCAGCAGCTTATCCACCGGACGGTACTCCTACGAGCAGTACTTC. Protein: CASSLSTGRYSYEQYF. The full variable domain, rest sourced from reference TRBV7-2 and TRBJ2-7, is GAGVSQSPSNKVTEKGKDVELRCDPISGHTALYWYRQSLGQGLEFLIYFQGNSAPDKSGLPSDRFSAERTGGSVSTLTIQRTQQEDSAVYLCASSLSTGRYSYEQYFGPGTRLTVT.

In its sample, this clonotype ranks as medium-sized. The rearrangement uses TRBV11-2 and TRBJ2-1; 7 bases align to TRBD2. Germline V gene data show CDR1 as SGHAT and CDR2 as FQNNGV. There are 15 residues in the CDR3. V shed 2 bases and J 2 bases; nucleotides not matched to a gene: 3. The CDR3 nucleotides read TGTGCCAGCAGCTTATTCGGGGGGACCTACAATGAGCAGTTCTTC. Protein: CASSLFGGTYNEQFF.

Only a few counts were recorded for this clonotype. CDR3 region: CASSSNEGKGSYNEQFF. The CDR3 region has the DNA TGTGCCAGCAGCTCGAACGAGGGGAAAGGCTCCTACAATGAGCAGTTCTTC. The chain recombines TRBV7-2 with TRBJ2-1; either TRBD1 or TRBD2 may supply D (5 bases each). CDR3 length: 17 residues. With 4 bases removed from V and 0 bases from J, the gap between germline ends came to 16 bases. Germline CDR1 is SGHTA and CDR2 is FQGNSA.

This clonotype was observed many times. The V gene is TRBV7-2, the J gene TRBJ2-1, with a tentative D call TRBD2 (6 bases). The CDR3 loop spans 14 amino acids. V was trimmed by 1 base and J by 8 bases, leaving 12 bases between them. Germline CDR1 and CDR2: SGHTA and FQGNSA. The CDR3 bases are TGTGCCAGCAGCTTAGTTACTAGCTTTTATGAGCAGTTCTTC. It specifies CASSLVTSFYEQFF.

This rearrangement joins TRBV10-2 to TRBJ2-3; the D is unclear. Trimming took 4 bases from V and 4 from J, leaving 12 bases between them. The CDR3 extends over 14 amino acids. Per germline, CDR1 WSHSY and CDR2 SAAADI. The CDR3, as DNA: TGCGCCAGCAGTGCACTCGGGCGTGCAGATACGCAGTATTTT. It specifies CASSALGRADTQYF.

This chain connects TRBV7-6 to TRBJ2-7, with a weak D call TRBD1 (6 bases). CDR1 and CDR2 (germline): SGHVS, FNYEAQ. The CDR3 is made up of 14 amino acids. Trimming removed 1 base from V and 0 bases from J, with 7 bases in between. The CDR3 is CASSLGQASYEQYF. The CDR3 DNA follows: TGTGCCAGCAGCTTAGGACAGGCCTCCTACGAGCAGTACTTC.

This clonotype appeared many times. The V and J genes are TRBV6-6 and TRBJ2-3; D might be TRBD2 (7 bases). CDR1 MNHNY and CDR2 SVGAGI come from the germline V gene (reference sequence). V lost 4 bases and J 4 bases, leaving 12 bases between the germline ends. The CDR3 length is 14 residues. In nucleotides, the CDR3 is TGTGCCAGCAGTTCCTCCGGGGGGCCAGATACGCAGTATTTT. As protein: CASSSSGGPDTQYF.

This clonotype has a count of ten or more. The chain uses TRBV7-2 and TRBJ1-1; D perhaps matches TRBD1 (6 bases). CDR1 is SGHTA, CDR2 FQGNSA, per germline. Trimming pared 5 bases from V and 3 bases from J, leaving 13 bases between. The CDR3 spans 14 residues. In DNA form, the CDR3 reads TGTGCCAGCAGCCCGGACAGTGAGTACACTGAAGCTTTCTTT. This encodes CASSPDSEYTEAFF.

This clonotype was seen repeatedly, ten times or more. The rearrangement uses TRBV13 and TRBJ2-7; TRBD2 matches at 13 bases. The V gene end was trimmed by 5 bases and the J gene end by 4 bases; junction bases not matched to a gene: 5. CDR3 size: 15 residues. The germline gives CDR1 PRHDT, CDR2 FYEKMQ (reference sequence). CDR3 sequence (DNA): TGTGCCAGCAGCCCCTGGACTAGCGGGGGTTACGAGCAGTACTTC. It codes for CASSPWTSGGYEQYF. Variable domain in full (rest from reference TRBV13 and TRBJ2-7): AAGVIQSPRHLIKEKRETATLKCYPIPRHDTVYWYQQGPGQDPQFLISFYEKMQSDKGSIPDRFSAQQFSDYHSELNMSSLELGDSALYFCASSPWTSGGYEQYFGPGTRLTVT.

This clonotype was picked up many times. The CDR3 DNA reads TGTGCCAGCAGTTTTCTCAACCAAGAGACCCAGTACTTC. Residues: CASSFLNQETQYF. This chain links TRBV12-3 or TRBV12-4 with TRBJ2-5, with D unresolved. V gave up 3 bases and J gave up 0 bases, with 5 bases separating them. CDR3 length: 13 residues.

This clonotype has ten or more counts. This rearrangement joins TRBV5-1 to TRBJ2-7; perhaps TRBD2 as D (5 bases). The CDR3 spans 14 residues. Per the germline V gene, CDR1 is SGHRS and CDR2 is YFSETQ. The V gene lost 0 bases and the J gene lost 4 bases, with 11 bases spanning the gap. CDR3 bases: TGCGCCAGCAGCTTGGGCCTGTCGGGGTACGAGCAGTACTTC. Its translation: CASSLGLSGYEQYF.

The chain couples TRBV7-9 to TRBJ2-2; D gene uncertain. The V gene's germline CDR1 is SEHNR and CDR2 FQNEAQ (reference sequence). V lost 1 base and J lost 6, with 9 bases in between. The CDR3 runs to 14 residues. CDR3 residues: CASSLVPGPGELFF. CDR3 in DNA: TGTGCCAGCAGCTTAGTACCGGGCCCCGGGGAGCTGTTTTTT.

This clonotype was seen ten or more times. This chain uses TRBV28 with TRBJ2-7, with a tentative D call TRBD1 (6 bases). CDR3 length: 13 residues. V lost 3 bases to trimming and J lost 5 bases, with 11 bases between them. Germline lookup yields CDR1 MDHEN and CDR2 SYDVKM. CDR3 nucleotide sequence: TGTGCCAGCAGTTTCACAGGGTGGGACGAGCAGTACTTC. Its translation is CASSFTGWDEQYF.

This clonotype was detected many times. This chain joins TRBV5-6 and TRBJ1-5; D is ambiguous. Trimming cost V 0 bases and J 3 bases, with 13 bases left between them. In germline, CDR1 is SGHDT, CDR2 YYEEEE. The CDR3 is 16 amino acids. CDR3 nucleotides: TGTGCCAGCAGCTTGGCCTTAGGACGGGACAATCAGCCCCAGCATTTT. Amino acid sequence: CASSLALGRDNQPQHF.

In this sample, this clonotype turned up many times. CDR3 residues: CASSNSGTLAPEQYF. The CDR3, as DNA: TGCGCCAGCAGCAATTCGGGGACCCTCGCACCCGAGCAGTACTTC. The rearrangement joins TRBV5-1 to TRBJ2-7, with D perhaps TRBD1 or TRBD2 (5 bases each). The CDR3 runs to 15 residues. V lost 4 bases and J 6 bases, leaving 20 bases between the germline ends. Germline V gene lookup returns CDR1 SGHRS and CDR2 YFSETQ.

This clonotype appeared many times. The rearrangement uses TRBV11-2 and TRBJ2-7; D is ambiguous. Germline-derived CDR1 and CDR2 are SGHAT and FQNNGV. This CDR3 region has 14 residues. V was cut by 0 bases and J by 0 bases, with 6 bases left in between. CDR3 sequence: CASSLDIPSYEQYF. In nucleotides, the CDR3 is TGTGCCAGCAGCTTAGACATTCCCTCCTACGAGCAGTACTTC.

This clonotype was detected only a few times. The chain joins TRBV3-1 to TRBJ2-3; no firm D call. The CDR3 extends over 16 amino acids. Trimming left V 1 base short and J 1 base short, with 12 bases between. The germline V gene has CDR1 LGHDT and CDR2 YNNKEL (reference sequence). CDR3 DNA sequence: TGTGCCAGCAGCCAAGCCACGACCTTTGGCACAGATACGCAGTATTTT. Translation gives CASSQATTFGTDTQYF.

In this sample, this clonotype turned up many times. The CDR3 DNA sequence: TGTGCCAGCAGAGCCGGGACATTGGATGAGCAGTTCTTC. Its protein product is CASRAGTLDEQFF. The V and J genes are TRBV12-3 or TRBV12-4 and TRBJ2-1, with D maybe TRBD1 (6 bases). Trimming took 6 bases from V and 8 from J, leaving 14 bases between them. The CDR3 covers 13 residues.

This clonotype came up many times. This chain joins TRBV4-3 and TRBJ2-7; TRBD1 matches 7 bases. V lost 5 bases, J lost 2 bases, and 6 bases stayed unmatched. This CDR3 has 14 residues. CDR1 and CDR2 (germline): LGHNA, YSLEER. Written as DNA, the CDR3 is TGCGCCAGCAGCTCCCGACAGGGTACCTACGAGCAGTACTTC. Translating gives CASSSRQGTYEQYF.

Points on this clonotype: The junction and the germline gene differ at one end; a read error may be behind it. The chain has TRBV3-1 and TRBJ2-2; either TRBD1 or TRBD2 may supply D (5 bases each). The CDR3 is made up of 13 amino acids. Per germline, CDR1 LGHDT and CDR2 YNNKEL (reference sequence). CDR3 region: CASRGPNTGEPFF. As DNA, the CDR3 is TGTGCCAGCAGGGGGCCAAACACCGGGGAGCCGTTTTTT.

This clonotype showed up many times. The chain links TRBV7-8 to TRBJ2-1, with D perhaps matching TRBD1 (6 bases). Trimming pared 6 bases from V and 8 bases from J, leaving 14 bases between. Germline V gives CDR1 SGHVS, CDR2 FQNEAQ. The CDR3 is 13 amino acids. This CDR3 reads CASRIQDSHEQFF. The DNA of the CDR3 is TGTGCCAGCAGGATACAGGACAGTCATGAGCAGTTCTTC.

Judged by abundance, this clonotype is medium-sized. The chain employs TRBV7-2 and TRBJ2-4; D is undetermined. From germline, CDR1 is SGHTA and CDR2 FQGNSA. The CDR3 has 15 residues. V lost 1 base to trimming and J lost 5 bases, with 12 bases between them. This chain's CDR3 is CASSLGSRPENIQYF. In nucleotides, the CDR3 is TGTGCCAGCAGCTTAGGCAGCCGCCCCGAAAACATTCAGTACTTC.